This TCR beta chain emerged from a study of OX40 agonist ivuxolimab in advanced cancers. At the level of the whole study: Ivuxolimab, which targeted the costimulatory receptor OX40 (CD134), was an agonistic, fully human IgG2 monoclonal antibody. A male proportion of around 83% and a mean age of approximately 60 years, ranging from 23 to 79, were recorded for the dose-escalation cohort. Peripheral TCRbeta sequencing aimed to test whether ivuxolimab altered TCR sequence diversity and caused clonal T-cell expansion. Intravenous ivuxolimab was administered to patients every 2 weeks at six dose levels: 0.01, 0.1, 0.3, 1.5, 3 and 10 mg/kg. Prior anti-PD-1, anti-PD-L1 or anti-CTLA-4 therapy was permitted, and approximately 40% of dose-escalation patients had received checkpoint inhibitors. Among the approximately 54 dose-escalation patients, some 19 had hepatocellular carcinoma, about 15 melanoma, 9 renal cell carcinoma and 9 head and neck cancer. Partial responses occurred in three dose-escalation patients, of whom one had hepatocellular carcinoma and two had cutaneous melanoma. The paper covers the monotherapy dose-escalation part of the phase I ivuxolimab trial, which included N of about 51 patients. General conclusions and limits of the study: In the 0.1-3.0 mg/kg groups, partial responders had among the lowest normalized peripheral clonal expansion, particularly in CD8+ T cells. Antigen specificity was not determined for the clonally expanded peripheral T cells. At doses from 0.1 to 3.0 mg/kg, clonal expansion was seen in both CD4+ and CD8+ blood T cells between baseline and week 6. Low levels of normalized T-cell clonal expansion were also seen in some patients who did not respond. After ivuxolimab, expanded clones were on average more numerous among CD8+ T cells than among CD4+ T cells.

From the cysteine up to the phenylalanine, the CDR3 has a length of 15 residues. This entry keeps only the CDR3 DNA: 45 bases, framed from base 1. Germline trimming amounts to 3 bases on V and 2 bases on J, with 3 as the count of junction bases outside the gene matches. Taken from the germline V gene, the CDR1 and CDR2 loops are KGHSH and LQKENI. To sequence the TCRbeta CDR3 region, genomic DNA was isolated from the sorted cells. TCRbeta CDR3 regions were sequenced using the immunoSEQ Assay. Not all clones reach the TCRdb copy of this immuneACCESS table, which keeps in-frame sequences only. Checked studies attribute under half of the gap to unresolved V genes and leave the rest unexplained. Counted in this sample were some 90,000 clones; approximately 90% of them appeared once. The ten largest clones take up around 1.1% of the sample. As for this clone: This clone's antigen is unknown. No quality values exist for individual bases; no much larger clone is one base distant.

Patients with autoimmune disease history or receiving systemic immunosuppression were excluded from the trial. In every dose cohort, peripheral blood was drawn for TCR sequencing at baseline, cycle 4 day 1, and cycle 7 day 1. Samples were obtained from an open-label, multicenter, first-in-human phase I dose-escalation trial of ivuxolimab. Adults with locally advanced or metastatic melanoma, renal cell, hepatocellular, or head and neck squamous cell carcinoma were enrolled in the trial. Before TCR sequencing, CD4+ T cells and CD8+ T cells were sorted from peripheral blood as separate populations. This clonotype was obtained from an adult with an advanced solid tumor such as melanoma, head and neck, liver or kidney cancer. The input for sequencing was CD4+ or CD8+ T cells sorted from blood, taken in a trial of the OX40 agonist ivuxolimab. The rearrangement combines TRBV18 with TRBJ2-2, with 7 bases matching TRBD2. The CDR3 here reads CASSPLAENTGELFF. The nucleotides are TGTGCCAGCTCACCCCTAGCGGAAAACACCGGGGAGCTGTTTTTT.